Listed below are T cell receptor beta chains from one sample, sequenced in a study of post-analysis software for immune sequencing data. MiXCR, applied by TCRdb to the PCR reads, yields one record per CDR3 protein. The data show 500,000 to 600,000 distinct CDR3 sequences, 44% seen once. Sequences were obtained from blood. The receptors were sampled from a girl between 10 and 17 years old with multiple sclerosis. Both conserved end residues are part of each CDR3. A D gene is named only where the DNA matches it firmly. Size tells how often a clone was seen (once, few, many) or the class of an expanded clone, and some rows leave it out.

length	D	V	J	size	CDR3	DNA
14	.	TRBV12-3/TRBV12-4	TRBJ2-7	.	CASSSGRGAYEQYF	TGCGCCAGCAGTTCAGGCAGGGGAGCCTACGAGCAGTACTTC
14	TRBD2	TRBV29-1	TRBJ2-7	.	CSVAQRGALGEQYF	TGCAGCGTTGCCCAGCGGGGGGCCCTGGGAGAGCAGTACTTC
13	.	TRBV7-9	TRBJ1-1	once	CASRGNGNTEAFF	TGTGCCAGCAGGGGTAACGGGAACACTGAAGCTTTCTTT
13	.	TRBV29-1	TRBJ2-7	few	CSVDSGSSYEQYF	TGCAGCGTTGACTCCGGAAGCTCCTACGAGCAGTACTTC
14	.	TRBV6-1	TRBJ1-1	.	CASSERGLNTEAFF	TGTGCCAGCAGTGAACGCGGACTAAACACTGAAGCTTTCTTT
13	.	TRBV7-8	TRBJ2-7	.	CANSLDSRDEQYF	TGTGCCAACAGCTTAGATTCAAGGGACGAGCAGTACTTC
15	.	TRBV5-1	TRBJ1-1	once	CASSREVGVNTEAFF	TGCGCCAGCAGCCGAGAGGTCGGTGTGAACACTGAAGCTTTCTTT
18	.	TRBV6-2/TRBV6-3	TRBJ2-5	.	CASSYNLFLGARQETQYF	TGTGCCAGCAGTTATAATCTATTTCTGGGGGCGCGTCAAGAGACCCAGTACTTC
20	.	TRBV10-3	TRBJ2-3	few	CAISGRIILREGDGTDTQYF	TGTGCCATCAGTGGGAGGATCATTTTGAGGGAAGGAGATGGCACAGATACGCAGTATTTT
13	TRBD1	TRBV12-3/TRBV12-4	TRBJ1-2	.	CASRGTVNYGYTF	TGTGCCAGCAGGGGGACAGTTAACTATGGCTACACCTTC
15	TRBD1	TRBV6-1	TRBJ2-3	.	CASSIPRTGPDTQYF	TGTGCCAGCAGCATCCCTAGGACAGGGCCCGATACGCAGTATTTT
16	.	TRBV7-2	TRBJ2-7	.	CASSLAPGRSSYEQYF	TGTGCCAGCAGCTTAGCTCCAGGGCGAAGCTCCTACGAGCAGTACTTC
18	TRBD2	TRBV6-5	TRBJ2-3	.	CASSYSSGRALFADTQYF	TGTGCCAGCAGTTACTCTAGCGGGAGGGCCCTATTCGCAGATACGCAGTATTTT
15	.	TRBV12-3/TRBV12-4	TRBJ1-2	.	CASSLAQGRGYGYTF	TGTGCCAGCAGTTTAGCACAGGGTAGGGGCTATGGCTACACCTTC
15	.	TRBV3-1	TRBJ1-2	.	CASSPLRTGNYGYTF	TGTGCCAGCAGCCCCCTCCGAACAGGGAACTATGGCTACACCTTC
15	TRBD2	TRBV7-9	TRBJ2-2	.	CASSFREGGTGELFF	TGTGCCAGCAGCTTCCGGGAGGGTGGCACCGGGGAGCTGTTTTTT
17	.	TRBV29-1	TRBJ2-5	.	CSVEDPNGEGLLETQYF	TGCAGCGTTGAAGATCCGAACGGAGAGGGCCTCTTAGAGACCCAGTACTTC
16	.	TRBV7-2	TRBJ1-2	.	CASSYGYSTSNYGYTF	TGTGCCAGCAGTTACGGGTATAGCACCTCCAACTATGGCTACACCTTC
12	.	TRBV20-1	TRBJ2-7	few	CSARARGYEQYF	TGCAGTGCTAGGGCGAGGGGTTACGAGCAGTACTTC
13	.	TRBV5-6	TRBJ2-5	.	CASSLALRQRQYF	TGTGCCAGCAGCTTGGCCCTCAGACAAAGGCAGTACTTC